A selection of T cell receptor beta chains follows, all from one sample in a study of shared clonotypes between healthy human individuals. Profiling relied on immunoSEQ multiplex PCR, and the TCRdb table lists in-frame clones only, not all of them. Counted here are some 1.5 million clones, over 95% occurring once; the ten biggest clones make up more than 0.9%. Sequencing input: naive CD4+ T cells sorted from blood. Receptors were obtained from a man aged 25-40 years in good health. CDR3s include the opening cysteine and the closing phenylalanine or tryptophan. Each record gives: V gene, D gene, J gene, clone size, CDR3 length, CDR3 protein, CDR3 DNA. The D gene is left open where the match is weak. Only part of the rows carry a size: once, few, many, or a class if the clone is expanded.

v_call: TRBV19; d_call: NA; j_call: TRBJ1-5; clone_size: NA; cdr3_length: 12; cdr3_aa: CASGRVNQPQHF; cdr3_nt: TGTGCCAGCGGACGGGTCAATCAGCCCCAGCATTTT
v_call: TRBV20-1; d_call: NA; j_call: TRBJ2-1; clone_size: NA; cdr3_length: 11; cdr3_aa: CSARRANEQFF; cdr3_nt: TGCAGTGCTAGAAGGGCTAATGAGCAGTTCTTC
v_call: TRBV28; d_call: NA; j_call: TRBJ2-3; clone_size: once; cdr3_length: 18; cdr3_aa: CASSFGPPQTGPTDTQYF; cdr3_nt: TGTGCCAGCAGTTTTGGCCCCCCCCAGACGGGCCCAACAGATACGCAGTATTTT
v_call: TRBV7-2; d_call: TRBD2; j_call: TRBJ2-5; clone_size: NA; cdr3_length: 17; cdr3_aa: CASSLRPSGRARETQYF; cdr3_nt: TGTGCCAGCAGCTTAAGGCCTAGCGGGAGGGCCAGAGAGACCCAGTACTTC
v_call: TRBV28; d_call: TRBD2; j_call: TRBJ2-3; clone_size: NA; cdr3_length: 15; cdr3_aa: CASRRSGRAPDTQYF; cdr3_nt: TGTGCCAGCAGACGAAGCGGGAGGGCCCCAGATACGCAGTATTTT
v_call: TRBV5-6; d_call: TRBD1; j_call: TRBJ1-5; clone_size: NA; cdr3_length: 17; cdr3_aa: CASSLTTGVPSGQPQHF; cdr3_nt: TGTGCCAGCAGCTTGACGACAGGGGTCCCCTCTGGTCAGCCCCAGCATTTT
v_call: TRBV5-4; d_call: NA; j_call: TRBJ2-3; clone_size: once; cdr3_length: 12; cdr3_aa: CASSGNTDTQYF; cdr3_nt: TGTGCCAGCAGCGGGAATACAGATACGCAGTATTTT
v_call: TRBV6-5; d_call: NA; j_call: TRBJ2-2; clone_size: NA; cdr3_length: 13; cdr3_aa: CASSAQGPGELFF; cdr3_nt: TGTGCCAGCAGCGCTCAAGGTCCCGGGGAGCTGTTTTTT
v_call: TRBV10-3; d_call: NA; j_call: TRBJ2-7; clone_size: once; cdr3_length: 15; cdr3_aa: CAISESVQGGYEQYF; cdr3_nt: TGTGCCATCAGTGAGTCTGTACAGGGAGGCTACGAGCAGTACTTC
v_call: TRBV5-1; d_call: TRBD1; j_call: TRBJ1-1; clone_size: NA; cdr3_length: 13; cdr3_aa: CASSFGQGTEAFF; cdr3_nt: TGCGCCAGCAGCTTCGGACAGGGCACTGAAGCTTTCTTT
v_call: TRBV5-1; d_call: NA; j_call: TRBJ1-5; clone_size: NA; cdr3_length: 14; cdr3_aa: CASSLVGGNQPQHF; cdr3_nt: TGCGCCAGCAGCTTGGTGGGAGGGAATCAGCCCCAGCATTTT
v_call: TRBV7-9; d_call: NA; j_call: TRBJ2-3; clone_size: NA; cdr3_length: 18; cdr3_aa: CASSLFVRQPPGTDTQYF; cdr3_nt: TGTGCCAGCAGCTTATTTGTTCGCCAACCCCCTGGCACAGATACGCAGTATTTT
v_call: TRBV5-4; d_call: NA; j_call: TRBJ2-7; clone_size: NA; cdr3_length: 14; cdr3_aa: CASSHRDHQGEQYF; cdr3_nt: TGTGCCAGCAGCCACCGGGACCACCAAGGAGAGCAGTACTTC
v_call: TRBV11-2; d_call: NA; j_call: TRBJ2-5; clone_size: NA; cdr3_length: 17; cdr3_aa: CASSLDGAAYTQETQYF; cdr3_nt: TGTGCCAGCAGCTTAGATGGGGCGGCTTACACCCAAGAGACCCAGTACTTC
v_call: TRBV6-5; d_call: NA; j_call: TRBJ2-7; clone_size: NA; cdr3_length: 13; cdr3_aa: CASSYSLIHEQYF; cdr3_nt: TGTGCCAGCAGTTACTCGTTGATACACGAGCAGTACTTC
v_call: TRBV14; d_call: NA; j_call: TRBJ2-7; clone_size: NA; cdr3_length: 15; cdr3_aa: CASSQARVPQYEQYF; cdr3_nt: TGTGCCAGCAGCCAAGCCAGGGTACCCCAATACGAGCAGTACTTC
v_call: TRBV20-1; d_call: NA; j_call: TRBJ1-2; clone_size: NA; cdr3_length: 11; cdr3_aa: CSAVGGSGYTF; cdr3_nt: TGCAGTGCTGTTGGAGGGAGTGGCTACACCTTC
v_call: TRBV5-6; d_call: NA; j_call: TRBJ1-1; clone_size: NA; cdr3_length: 14; cdr3_aa: CASSLQGRSTEAFF; cdr3_nt: TGTGCCAGCAGCTTACAGGGAAGGAGTACTGAAGCTTTCTTT
v_call: TRBV28; d_call: NA; j_call: TRBJ2-3; clone_size: once; cdr3_length: 16; cdr3_aa: CASSPQERASTDTQYF; cdr3_nt: TGTGCCAGCAGTCCACAGGAGCGGGCCTCCACAGATACGCAGTATTTT
v_call: TRBV5-5; d_call: NA; j_call: TRBJ2-3; clone_size: NA; cdr3_length: 13; cdr3_aa: CASSLAAWDTQYF; cdr3_nt: TGTGCCAGCAGCTTGGCGGCCTGGGATACGCAGTATTTT
v_call: TRBV15; d_call: TRBD1; j_call: TRBJ2-7; clone_size: NA; cdr3_length: 14; cdr3_aa: CATSRDRGSYEQYF; cdr3_nt: TGTGCCACCAGCAGGGACAGGGGGTCCTACGAGCAGTACTTC
v_call: TRBV28; d_call: TRBD1; j_call: TRBJ1-3; clone_size: NA; cdr3_length: 14; cdr3_aa: CASNTGVVGNTIYF; cdr3_nt: TGTGCCAGCAACACAGGGGTAGTGGGAAACACCATATATTTT
v_call: TRBV28; d_call: NA; j_call: TRBJ1-2; clone_size: NA; cdr3_length: 12; cdr3_aa: CASSLVGDGYTF; cdr3_nt: TGTGCCAGCAGTTTGGTAGGAGATGGCTACACCTTC
v_call: TRBV11-2; d_call: TRBD1; j_call: TRBJ1-1; clone_size: NA; cdr3_length: 17; cdr3_aa: CASSLVPAGQGRHEAFF; cdr3_nt: TGTGCCAGCAGCTTAGTCCCCGCGGGACAGGGGCGACATGAAGCTTTCTTT
v_call: TRBV15; d_call: TRBD1; j_call: TRBJ1-2; clone_size: NA; cdr3_length: 16; cdr3_aa: CATSAQSGTANYGYTF; cdr3_nt: TGTGCCACCAGCGCTCAATCCGGGACAGCTAACTATGGCTACACCTTC
v_call: TRBV2; d_call: NA; j_call: TRBJ2-7; clone_size: once; cdr3_length: 8; cdr3_aa: CASSASHF; cdr3_nt: TGTGCCAGCAGTGCGTCCCATTTC
v_call: TRBV4-3; d_call: NA; j_call: TRBJ1-5; clone_size: NA; cdr3_length: 15; cdr3_aa: CASSQWRSSNQPQHF; cdr3_nt: TGCGCCAGCAGCCAATGGCGGAGTAGCAATCAGCCCCAGCATTTT
v_call: TRBV19; d_call: TRBD1; j_call: TRBJ2-7; clone_size: NA; cdr3_length: 15; cdr3_aa: CASSIAGQAYYEQYF; cdr3_nt: TGTGCCAGTAGTATAGCAGGACAGGCTTACTACGAGCAGTACTTC
v_call: TRBV11-2; d_call: TRBD1; j_call: TRBJ2-7; clone_size: once; cdr3_length: 14; cdr3_aa: CASSRDRGSYEQYF; cdr3_nt: TGTGCCAGCAGCCGAGACAGGGGCTCCTACGAGCAGTACTTC
v_call: TRBV9; d_call: NA; j_call: TRBJ2-3; clone_size: NA; cdr3_length: 14; cdr3_aa: CASSLRGDTDTQYF; cdr3_nt: TGTGCCAGCAGCCTAAGGGGGGACACAGATACGCAGTATTTT
v_call: TRBV9; d_call: TRBD2; j_call: TRBJ2-7; clone_size: NA; cdr3_length: 17; cdr3_aa: CASSVDPAGGVAYEQYF; cdr3_nt: TGTGCCAGCAGCGTAGACCCAGCGGGAGGGGTCGCCTACGAGCAGTACTTC
v_call: TRBV6-1; d_call: TRBD2; j_call: TRBJ2-7; clone_size: once; cdr3_length: 15; cdr3_aa: CASSEPRGRAYEQYF; cdr3_nt: TGTGCCAGCAGTGAACCGCGCGGGAGGGCCTACGAGCAGTACTTC
v_call: TRBV5-3; d_call: NA; j_call: TRBJ1-1; clone_size: NA; cdr3_length: 13; cdr3_aa: CARSSTPGTEAFF; cdr3_nt: TGTGCCAGAAGCTCGACCCCGGGGACTGAAGCTTTCTTT
v_call: TRBV7-2; d_call: NA; j_call: TRBJ2-1; clone_size: once; cdr3_length: 15; cdr3_aa: CASSLRHQEYNEQFF; cdr3_nt: TGTGCCAGCAGCCTCCGACACCAGGAATACAATGAGCAGTTCTTC
v_call: TRBV14; d_call: NA; j_call: TRBJ2-5; clone_size: NA; cdr3_length: 16; cdr3_aa: CASSQGLGPRQETQYF; cdr3_nt: TGTGCCAGCAGCCAAGGGCTAGGCCCGAGGCAAGAGACCCAGTACTTC
v_call: TRBV2; d_call: NA; j_call: TRBJ2-7; clone_size: NA; cdr3_length: 14; cdr3_aa: CASSESGSVYEQYF; cdr3_nt: TGTGCCAGCAGTGAAAGTGGGAGTGTCTACGAGCAGTACTTC
v_call: TRBV28; d_call: NA; j_call: TRBJ2-7; clone_size: NA; cdr3_length: 14; cdr3_aa: CASTQHRVPYEQYF; cdr3_nt: TGTGCCAGCACCCAACACAGGGTACCCTACGAGCAGTACTTC